These 10 T cell receptor beta chains were sequenced from one sample in a study of beta chain features in type 1 diabetes. The authors reverse transcribed all of the isolated RNA, so sequencing captured expressed TCRB transcripts. Method: immunoSEQ multiplex PCR; TCRdb's copy keeps in-frame clones and lacks some. This table holds fewer than 500,000 clones, roughly 14% found once. Sequencing was performed on naive CD4+ T cells from blood. The source of these receptors is a young man in good health.

V and J are TRBV30 and TRBJ1-5; D is unclear. Germline V CDR1 and CDR2: GTSNPN, SVGIG (reference sequence). The V end was cut by 2 bases, the J end by 6 bases, with 11 bases between. The CDR3 covers 13 residues. The DNA of the CDR3 is TGTGCCTGGAGTCCAAACGTAGGTCAGCCCCAGCATTTT. Translating gives CAWSPNVGQPQHF.

This clone occurred a few times. CDR3 region: CASSPRGTRDRYTDTQYF. The CDR3 DNA follows: TGTGCCAGCAGCCCACGAGGAACCCGGGACCGATACACAGATACGCAGTATTTT. The chain combines TRBV7-9 with TRBJ2-3; possibly TRBD1 or TRBD2 for D (5 bases each). Germline loops: CDR1 SEHNR, CDR2 FQNEAQ (reference sequence). Trimming pared 5 bases from V and 2 bases from J, leaving 23 bases between. This CDR3 is 18 amino acids long.

This clone appeared a few times. The chain links TRBV7-9 to TRBJ1-4; TRBD1 is a possible D gene (5 bases). The CDR3 runs to 16 residues. V lost 5 bases to trimming and J lost 3 bases, with 16 bases between them. Germline-derived CDR1 and CDR2 are SEHNR and FQNEAQ (reference sequence). CDR3 sequence (DNA): TGTGCCAGCAGCCCCATCACGGGGCAGGCTAATGAAAAACTGTTTTTT. Translated, it gives CASSPITGQANEKLFF.

The rearrangement uses TRBV25-1 and TRBJ2-3; D is unresolved. CDR1 and CDR2 (germline): MGHDK, SYGVNS. Between the trimmed V and J ends, which lost 4 bases and 8 bases, there was a span of 13 bases. The CDR3 is 13 amino acids. CDR3 loop: CASSGIGQGTQYF. The DNA for the CDR3 is TGTGCCAGCAGTGGTATCGGTCAAGGTACGCAGTATTTT.

This chain joins TRBV15 and TRBJ2-2; 8 positions match TRBD1. V lost 1 base, J lost 8 bases, and 9 bases stayed unmatched. Germline CDR1 is LNHNV and CDR2 is YYDKDF (reference sequence). This CDR3 has 16 amino acids. The CDR3 spells CATSRVGGQGGGELFF. Here the CDR3 DNA reads TGTGCCACCAGCAGAGTAGGTGGACAGGGAGGAGGGGAGCTGTTTTTT.

J is TRBJ1-1 and V is TRBV25-1; D perhaps matches TRBD1 (6 bases). The germline V gene has CDR1 MGHDK and CDR2 SYGVNS. The V end was cut by 4 bases, the J end by 4 bases, with 10 bases between. The CDR3 extends over 13 amino acids. CDR3: CASSGRGSTEAFF. In DNA, the CDR3 is TGTGCCAGCAGTGGCAGGGGCAGCACTGAAGCTTTCTTT.

This clone has only a few counts. The J gene is TRBJ1-1, the V gene TRBV19; D is unresolved. The germline V gene encodes CDR1 LNHDA and CDR2 SQIVND (reference sequence). V shed 6 bases and J shed 0 bases, with 8 bases lying between them. The CDR3 length is 13 residues. For the CDR3, the DNA is TGTGCCAGTAGCAAGATGATGAACACTGAAGCTTTCTTT. This codes for CASSKMMNTEAFF. Full variable domain (missing parts from reference TRBV19 and TRBJ1-1): DGGITQSPKYLFRKEGQNVTLSCEQNLNHDAMYWYRQDPGQGLRLIYYSQIVNDFQKGDIAEGYSVSREKKESFPLTVTSAQKNPTAFYLCASSKMMNTEAFFGQGTRLTVV.

This clone has just a few counts. Additional DNA sequences in this sample encode the identical CDR3. The rearrangement links TRBV30 to TRBJ1-2; D not certain. Between the trimmed V and J ends, which lost 3 bases and 8 bases, there was a span of 16 bases. The germline CDR1 and CDR2 sequences are GTSNPN and SVGIG (reference sequence). The CDR3 loop spans 13 amino acids. CDR3 loop: CAWSYRGRGGYTF. The DNA of the CDR3 is TGTGCCTGGAGCTATAGAGGACGAGGGGGCTACACCTTC.

Concerning this clone itself: Other DNA variants within this sample encode the same CDR3. The V and J genes are TRBV20-1 and TRBJ2-5; D remains unclear. The CDR3 contains 11 residues. Germline-derived CDR1 and CDR2 are DFQATT and SNEGSKA (reference sequence). Trimming removed 3 bases at V and 5 bases at J, with 7 bases between. CDR3 residues: CSASRRETQYF. CDR3 bases: TGCAGTGCTAGCCGTCGGGAGACCCAGTACTTC.

In its sample, this clone was seen a few times. V and J are TRBV19 and TRBJ1-6; D is possibly TRBD1 (5 bases). There are 17 residues in the CDR3. CDR1 is LNHDA, CDR2 SQIVND, per germline (reference sequence). V was cut by 2 bases and J by 0 bases, with 11 bases left in between. The CDR3 DNA reads TGTGCCAGTAGTATACGACAGCGGAGCTCCTATAATTCACCCCTCCACTTT. It codes for CASSIRQRSSYNSPLHF.